Following are 21 T cell receptor beta chains from one sample sequenced in a study of T cell responses to AZD1222 COVID-19 vaccine. Here immunoSEQ multiplex PCR was the method, and the copy in TCRdb shows in-frame clones only, minus some. The sample yields about 130,000 clones, more than 85% seen once. Sequences were derived from peripheral blood, sampled on day 0 of AZD1222 vaccination. Receptor source: an adult in good health.

The chain uses TRBV30 and TRBJ1-4, with TRBD1 identical over 11 bases. The CDR3 loop spans 16 amino acids. In germline, CDR1 is GTSNPN, CDR2 SVGIG (reference sequence). V gave up 4 bases and J gave up 4 bases; unmatched junction bases: 8. The CDR3 region is CAWTLGQGVINEKLFF. The CDR3 nucleotides read TGTGCCTGGACTCTGGGACAGGGGGTAATTAATGAAAAACTGTTTTTT.

The chain carries TRBV7-9 and TRBJ2-7; a possible D gene is TRBD1 (6 bases). Germline values: CDR1 SEHNR, CDR2 FQNEAQ (reference sequence). V was shortened by 8 bases and J by 4 bases, with 15 bases between the two germline ends. The CDR3 has 13 amino acids. This CDR3 is CASGGSGAYEQYF. CDR3 in DNA: TGTGCCAGCGGGGGCTCTGGGGCGTACGAGCAGTACTTC.

V gene TRBV6-5 combines with J gene TRBJ1-2; D might be TRBD1 (6 bases). The CDR3 runs to 15 residues. Trimming pared 0 bases from V and 6 bases from J, leaving 14 bases between. The germline CDR1 and CDR2 sequences are MNHEY and SVGAGI. CDR3 amino acids: CASSYSLSGVDGYTF. In DNA form, the CDR3 reads TGTGCCAGCAGTTACTCGTTATCAGGGGTAGATGGCTACACCTTC.

The chain combines TRBV7-9 with TRBJ2-7; no definite D call. Looked up from germline, CDR1 is SEHNR and CDR2 is FQNEAQ (reference sequence). V lost 1 base and J 1 base, leaving 5 bases between the germline ends. CDR3 size: 13 residues. The CDR3 DNA sequence: TGTGCCAGCAGCTTAGTACAGTCCTACGAGCAGTACTTC. The encoded protein is CASSLVQSYEQYF.

The chain carries TRBV7-9 and TRBJ2-5, with 8 bases lining up with TRBD2. The germline V gene encodes CDR1 SEHNR and CDR2 FQNEAQ (reference sequence). The CDR3 is made up of 17 amino acids. The V gene end was trimmed by 1 base and the J gene end by 1 base; junction bases not matched to a gene: 8. CDR3 residues: CASSLVGAGGIQETQYF. Here the CDR3 DNA reads TGTGCCAGCAGCTTAGTCGGGGCGGGGGGAATCCAAGAGACCCAGTACTTC.

Only one count was recorded for this clone. The chain uses TRBV6-1 and TRBJ2-1; 10 nucleotides line up with TRBD2. The CDR3 contains 15 residues. V lost 0 bases, J lost 9 bases, and 5 bases stayed unmatched. Germline V gene lookup returns CDR1 MNHNS and CDR2 SASEGT. CDR3 region: CASSEAIAGGLEQFF. In nucleotides, the CDR3 is TGTGCCAGCAGTGAAGCAATAGCGGGGGGCCTTGAGCAGTTCTTC.

This chain connects TRBV7-3 to TRBJ2-2; 11 nucleotides agree with TRBD1. Germline CDR1 reads SGHTA; CDR2 reads FQGTGA. The V and J ends lost 2 bases and 8 bases, in that order; junction bases with no gene match: 10. The CDR3 runs 17 residues. The CDR3 DNA reads as TGTGCCAGCAGCTTAGTCCCGGGACAGGGGGAGATGGGGGAGCTGTTTTTT. Its protein is CASSLVPGQGEMGELFF.

The V call is TRBV7-3, the J call TRBJ2-5, with TRBD2 matching over 8 bases. Germline CDR1 reads SGHTA; CDR2 reads FQGTGA. This CDR3 is 15 amino acids long. V shed 0 bases and J 2 bases; nucleotides not matched to a gene: 2. The CDR3, as DNA: TGTGCCAGCAGCTTAACGGCGGGGGGACAAGAGACCCAGTACTTC. Translated, it gives CASSLTAGGQETQYF.

V and J are TRBV9 and TRBJ1-1; weak D call: TRBD1 (6 bases). CDR3 size: 13 residues. The ends were cut back, 3 bases at V and 1 base at J, with 7 bases in the middle. The germline gives CDR1 SGDLS, CDR2 YYNGEE. CDR3: CASSAQGNTEAFF. The CDR3 DNA sequence: TGTGCCAGCAGCGCACAGGGGAACACTGAAGCTTTCTTT.

The rearrangement links TRBV3-1 (or the pseudogene TRBV3-2) to TRBJ2-6, with 7 bases identical to TRBD1. The CDR3 has 19 amino acids. The germline V gene encodes CDR1 LGHDT and CDR2 YNNKEL (reference sequence). The V and J ends lost 0 bases and 0 bases, in that order; junction bases with no gene match: 8. The CDR3 DNA is TGTGCCAGCAGCCAAGATTGGGACAGTGAGGTCTCTGGGGCCAACGTCCTGACTTTC. Translated, it gives CASSQDWDSEVSGANVLTF.

The chain uses TRBV6-5 and TRBJ2-1; a possible D gene is TRBD1 (6 bases). CDR1 MNHEY and CDR2 SVGAGI come from the germline V gene. V was shortened by 0 bases and J by 9 bases, with 18 bases between the two germline ends. The CDR3 has 16 residues. CDR3 loop: CASSYSGRGAHSEQFF. The CDR3 DNA is TGTGCCAGCAGTTACTCTGGCAGGGGAGCGCATTCTGAGCAGTTCTTC.

V usage is TRBV7-9 and J usage is TRBJ2-3, with 11 nucleotides matching TRBD2. Germline V gene data show CDR1 as SEHNR and CDR2 as FQNEAQ (reference sequence). V shed 4 bases and J 0 bases; nucleotides not matched to a gene: 12. This CDR3 contains 19 residues. CDR3 nucleotide sequence: TGTGCCAGCAGCTCAACCTTAGCGGGGGGGCCTAAAAGCACAGATACGCAGTATTTT. Amino acid sequence: CASSSTLAGGPKSTDTQYF.

The chain recombines TRBV7-8 with TRBJ2-7, with 7 bases matching TRBD2. After removal of 1 base from V and 3 bases from J, the junction contained 6 bases not matched to a gene. Germline V gene data show CDR1 as SGHVS and CDR2 as FQNEAQ. CDR3 length: 15 amino acids. CDR3 region: CASSLGGGIYYEQYF. CDR3 nucleotide sequence: TGTGCCAGCAGCTTAGGGGGGGGAATTTACTACGAGCAGTACTTC.

This chain connects TRBV7-9 to TRBJ1-2, with D maybe TRBD1 (6 bases). Trimming took 7 bases from V and 7 from J, leaving 19 bases between them. CDR3 size: 14 residues. Looked up from germline, CDR1 is SEHNR and CDR2 is FQNEAQ (reference sequence). In DNA form, the CDR3 reads TGTGCCAGCACTACCGGGGGGCGAAGGGGTGGCTACACCTTC. It translates to CASTTGGRRGGYTF.

This chain connects TRBV7-2 to TRBJ1-6; no definite D call. Germline loops: CDR1 SGHTA, CDR2 FQGNSA. The V end lost 2 bases, the J end lost 9 bases, and 17 bases lay between the germline ends. There are 16 residues in the CDR3. The CDR3 nucleotides are TGTGCCAGCAGCTTATTAAAGACGGGCGCTGGTTCACCCCTCCACTTT. It specifies CASSLLKTGAGSPLHF. Combining the CDR3 with reference TRBV7-2 and TRBJ1-6 gives the whole variable domain GAGVSQSPSNKVTEKGKDVELRCDPISGHTALYWYRQSLGQGLEFLIYFQGNSAPDKSGLPSDRFSAERTGGSVSTLTIQRTQQEDSAVYLCASSLLKTGAGSPLHFGNGTRLTVT.

V usage is TRBV25-1 and J usage is TRBJ2-2; D gene uncertain. V lost 5 bases to trimming and J lost 7 bases, with 8 bases between them. Germline V CDR1 and CDR2: MGHDK, SYGVNS. The CDR3 covers 12 residues. The CDR3: CASSSSGGELFF. CDR3 DNA: TGTGCCAGCAGTAGCTCCGGCGGGGAGCTGTTTTTT.

The V and J genes are TRBV18 and TRBJ2-1, with 10 bases aligning to TRBD1. The CDR3 is made up of 14 amino acids. Unmatched junction bases numbered 1, after V lost 2 bases and J lost 6 bases. Germline CDR1 reads KGHSH; CDR2 reads LQKENI. The chain's CDR3 is CASSPGTGANEQFF. The CDR3, as DNA: TGTGCCAGCTCACCAGGGACAGGGGCCAATGAGCAGTTCTTC.

The chain carries TRBV18 and TRBJ1-4; 8 bases are shared with TRBD1. Germline values: CDR1 KGHSH, CDR2 LQKENI. The J segment lost 7 bases and the V segment lost 4 bases, leaving 14 bases of the junction unmatched. The CDR3 sequence is 17 residues long. The CDR3 nucleotides read TGTGCCAGCTCACTAAGCCCCGGGACAGGAAGGGGTGAAAAACTGTTTTTT. It translates to CASSLSPGTGRGEKLFF. The variable domain in full, completed from reference TRBV18 and TRBJ1-4, reads NAGVMQNPRHLVRRRGQEARLRCSPMKGHSHVYWYRQLPEEGLKFMVYLQKENIIDESGMPKERFSAEFPKEGPSILRIQQVVRGDSAAYFCASSLSPGTGRGEKLFFGSGTQLSVL.

The V and J genes are TRBV12-5 and TRBJ2-1, with 9 bases fitting TRBD2. V lost 1 base and J lost 1; bases outside the gene matches: 2. Germline V CDR1 and CDR2: LGHNT, FRNRAP. CDR3 length: 16 amino acids. The CDR3 spells CASGLGLAASYNEQFF. The CDR3 DNA follows: TGTGCTAGTGGTTTGGGACTAGCGGCTTCCTACAATGAGCAGTTCTTC.

The V gene is TRBV2, the J gene TRBJ2-7, with D hard to call. The CDR3 has 15 residues. Trimming stripped 3 bases from V and 0 bases from J, with 12 bases between. The germline CDR1 and CDR2 sequences are SNHLY and FYNNEI. The CDR3, as DNA: TGTGCCAGCAGTGAGTCCGTCTCCGACTCCTACGAGCAGTACTTC. Protein: CASSESVSDSYEQYF.

V gene TRBV28 combines with J gene TRBJ1-2, with 7 nucleotides matching TRBD1. With V trimmed by 4 bases and J by 4 bases, 9 bases remained unmatched. CDR1 and CDR2 (germline): MDHEN, SYDVKM. This CDR3 spans 15 amino acids. CDR3: CASSSPGQAAYGYTF. The DNA of the CDR3 is TGTGCCAGCAGTTCCCCCGGACAGGCCGCCTATGGCTACACCTTC.